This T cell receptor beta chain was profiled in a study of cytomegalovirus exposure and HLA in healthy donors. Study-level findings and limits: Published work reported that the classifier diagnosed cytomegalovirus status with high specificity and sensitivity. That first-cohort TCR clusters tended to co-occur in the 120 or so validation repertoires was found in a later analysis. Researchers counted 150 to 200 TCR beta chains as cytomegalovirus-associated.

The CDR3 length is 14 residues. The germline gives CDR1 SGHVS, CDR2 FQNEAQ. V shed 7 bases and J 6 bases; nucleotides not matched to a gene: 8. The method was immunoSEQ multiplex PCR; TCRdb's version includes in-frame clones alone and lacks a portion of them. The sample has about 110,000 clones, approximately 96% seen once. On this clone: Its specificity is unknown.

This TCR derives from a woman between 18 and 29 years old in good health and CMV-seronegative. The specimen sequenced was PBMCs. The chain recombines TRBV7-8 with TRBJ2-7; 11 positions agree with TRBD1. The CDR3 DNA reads TGTGCCAGCACCCAAGGGACAGGGGGTCTCGAGCAGTACTTC. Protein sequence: CASTQGTGGLEQYF. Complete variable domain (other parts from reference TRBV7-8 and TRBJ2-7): GAGVSQSPRYKVAKRGQDVALRCDPISGHVSLFWYQQALGQGPEFLTYFQNEAQLDKSGLPSDRFFAERPEGSVSTLKIQRTQQEDSAVYLCASTQGTGGLEQYFGPGTRLTVT.